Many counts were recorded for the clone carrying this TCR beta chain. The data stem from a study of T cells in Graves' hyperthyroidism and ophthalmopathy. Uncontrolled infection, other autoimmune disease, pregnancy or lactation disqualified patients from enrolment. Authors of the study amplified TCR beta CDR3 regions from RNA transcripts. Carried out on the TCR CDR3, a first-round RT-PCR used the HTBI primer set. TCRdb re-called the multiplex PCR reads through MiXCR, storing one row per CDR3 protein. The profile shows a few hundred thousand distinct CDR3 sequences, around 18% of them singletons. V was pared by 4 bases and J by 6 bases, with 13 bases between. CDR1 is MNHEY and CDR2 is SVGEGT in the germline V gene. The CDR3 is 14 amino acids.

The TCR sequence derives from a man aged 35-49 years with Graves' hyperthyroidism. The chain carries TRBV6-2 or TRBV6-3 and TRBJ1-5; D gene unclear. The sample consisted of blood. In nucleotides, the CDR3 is TGTGCCAGCAGTTCCGAGGGCGCGGTTCAGCCCCAGCATTTT. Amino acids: CASSSEGAVQPQHF.